The sample holds a few counts of the clone carrying this T cell receptor beta chain. The data were taken from a study of blood T cell repertoires in COVID-19. Across the study: COVID-19 samples, acute and convalescent, were from the United States, Italy and Spain.

Data came from immunoSEQ multiplex PCR; TCRdb stores just in-frame clones and leaves some out. Of roughly 250,000 clones listed, 88% are singletons. The sequenced sample consisted of peripheral blood. The TCR originated in a woman in her twenties or thirties with acute or convalescent COVID-19.

CDR3 coding DNA: TGTGCCAGCAGCGGCCTTAGCGGGGGCTACAATGAGCAGTTCTTC. The encoded protein is CASSGLSGGYNEQFF. The V gene is TRBV11-2, the J gene TRBJ2-1, with 9 bases identical to TRBD2. Germline loops: CDR1 SGHAT, CDR2 FQNNGV. J gave up 3 bases and V 5 bases, and 5 bases lay outside the gene matches. This CDR3 region has 15 residues. Full variable domain (outside the CDR3, taken from reference TRBV11-2 and TRBJ2-1): EAGVAQSPRYKIIEKRQSVAFWCNPISGHATLYWYQQILGQGPKLLIQFQNNGVVDDSQLPKDRFSAERLKGVDSTLKIQPAKLEDSAVYLCASSGLSGGYNEQFFGPGTRLTVL.